This T cell receptor (beta chain) was observed in a study of cytomegalovirus exposure and HLA in healthy donors. Overall study findings and caveats: Under in vitro conditions, a few CMV-associated chains were confirmed as specific for CMV antigens.

Measured with immunoSEQ multiplex PCR; TCRdb has only the in-frame clones, and not every one. Of over 70,000 clones listed, 94% were seen once; the top ten hold about 0.63%. With respect to this clone: The antigen is unknown.

This CDR3 has 15 amino acids. Sample: PBMCs. The chain is built from TRBV21-1 and TRBJ2-7; the table assigns TRBD1, which was not confirmed against the DNA. TRBV21-1 is tagged as a pseudogene. The clonotype originates from a woman between 18 and 29 years old in good health and CMV-seronegative. The CDR3 region has the DNA TGTGCCAGCAGTAAGCCAGGGAACAGCTCCTACGAGCAGTACTTC. Amino acid sequence: CASSKPGNSSYEQYF.